This T cell receptor beta chain originates from a study of OX40 agonist ivuxolimab in advanced cancers. Study-wide results and caveats: The study found that CD8+ T cells averaged more expanded clones than CD4+.

There are 13 residues in the CDR3. Germline lookup yields CDR1 MDHEN and CDR2 SYDVKM. V was trimmed by 5 bases and J by 0 bases, leaving 7 bases between them. As for this clone: Its matching antigen is unknown.

Clones were sequenced by immunoSEQ multiplex PCR, and TCRdb holds only the in-frame ones, with some missing. The data show about 31,000 clones, 80% to 95% seen once. The receptor was derived from an adult with an advanced solid tumor such as melanoma, head and neck, liver or kidney cancer. The source material was CD4+ or CD8+ T cells sorted from blood, sampled in a trial of the OX40 agonist ivuxolimab. The chain joins TRBV28 to TRBJ1-1; TRBD1 is a possible D gene (5 bases). The CDR3 here is CASSRDLNTEAFF. The CDR3 DNA follows: TGTGCCAGCAGTCGGGACCTGAACACTGAAGCTTTCTTT. Full variable domain (rest looked up from reference TRBV28 and TRBJ1-1): DVKVTQSSRYLVKRTGEKVFLECVQDMDHENMFWYRQDPGLGLRLIYFSYDVKMKEKGDIPEGYSVSREKKERFSLILESASTNQTSMYLCASSRDLNTEAFFGQGTRLTVV.